This T cell receptor beta chain was observed in a study of Tregs in tolerant kidney transplant recipients. The CDR3 runs to 13 residues. Trimming left V 3 bases short and J 7 bases short, with 12 bases between. Germline assignment: CDR1 LGHNT and CDR2 FRNRAP. Profiled with immunoSEQ multiplex PCR; TCRdb holds only in-frame clones, not every one. The sample holds roughly 46,000 clones, 91% seen once. This clone was detected only once. The rearrangement links TRBV12-5 to TRBJ1-1; TRBD1 is a possible D gene (5 bases). The specimen was Tregs from blood. This clonotype was sampled from a human donor in good health. In DNA, the CDR3 is TGTGCTAGTGGTTTCGGAGGGGCAGGTGAAGCTTTCTTT. It yields the protein CASGFGGAGEAFF.